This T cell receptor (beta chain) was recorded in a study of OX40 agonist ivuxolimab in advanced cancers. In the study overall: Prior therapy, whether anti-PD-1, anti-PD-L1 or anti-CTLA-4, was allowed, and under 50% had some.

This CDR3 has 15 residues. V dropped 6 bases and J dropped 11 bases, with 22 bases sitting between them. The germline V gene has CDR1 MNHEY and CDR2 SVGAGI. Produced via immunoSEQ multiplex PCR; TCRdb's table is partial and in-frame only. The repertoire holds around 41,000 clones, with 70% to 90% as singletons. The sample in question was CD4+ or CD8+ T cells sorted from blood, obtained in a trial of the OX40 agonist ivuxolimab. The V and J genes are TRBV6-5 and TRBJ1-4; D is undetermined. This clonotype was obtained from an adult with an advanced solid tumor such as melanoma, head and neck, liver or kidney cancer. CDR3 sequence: CASRPPGTYRGKLFF. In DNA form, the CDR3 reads TGTGCCAGCAGGCCCCCCGGAACATATCGAGGGAAACTGTTTTTT.